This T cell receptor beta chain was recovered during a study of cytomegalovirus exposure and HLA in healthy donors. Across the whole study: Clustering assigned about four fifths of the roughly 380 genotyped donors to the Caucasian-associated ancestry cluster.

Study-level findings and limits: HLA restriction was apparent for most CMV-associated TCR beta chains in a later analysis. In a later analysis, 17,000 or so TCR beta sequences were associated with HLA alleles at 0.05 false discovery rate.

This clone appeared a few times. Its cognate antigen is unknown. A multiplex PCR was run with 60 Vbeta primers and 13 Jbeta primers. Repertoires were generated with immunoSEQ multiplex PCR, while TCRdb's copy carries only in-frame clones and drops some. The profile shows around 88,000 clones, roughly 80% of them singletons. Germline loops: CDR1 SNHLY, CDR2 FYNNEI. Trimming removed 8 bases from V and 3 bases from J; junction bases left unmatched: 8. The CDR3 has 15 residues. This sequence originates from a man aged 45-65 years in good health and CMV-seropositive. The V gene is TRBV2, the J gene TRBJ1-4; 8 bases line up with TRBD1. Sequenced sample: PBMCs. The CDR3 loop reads CASGRGQESNEKLFF. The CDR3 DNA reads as TGTGCCAGCGGCAGGGGGCAGGAGTCTAATGAAAAACTGTTTTTT.